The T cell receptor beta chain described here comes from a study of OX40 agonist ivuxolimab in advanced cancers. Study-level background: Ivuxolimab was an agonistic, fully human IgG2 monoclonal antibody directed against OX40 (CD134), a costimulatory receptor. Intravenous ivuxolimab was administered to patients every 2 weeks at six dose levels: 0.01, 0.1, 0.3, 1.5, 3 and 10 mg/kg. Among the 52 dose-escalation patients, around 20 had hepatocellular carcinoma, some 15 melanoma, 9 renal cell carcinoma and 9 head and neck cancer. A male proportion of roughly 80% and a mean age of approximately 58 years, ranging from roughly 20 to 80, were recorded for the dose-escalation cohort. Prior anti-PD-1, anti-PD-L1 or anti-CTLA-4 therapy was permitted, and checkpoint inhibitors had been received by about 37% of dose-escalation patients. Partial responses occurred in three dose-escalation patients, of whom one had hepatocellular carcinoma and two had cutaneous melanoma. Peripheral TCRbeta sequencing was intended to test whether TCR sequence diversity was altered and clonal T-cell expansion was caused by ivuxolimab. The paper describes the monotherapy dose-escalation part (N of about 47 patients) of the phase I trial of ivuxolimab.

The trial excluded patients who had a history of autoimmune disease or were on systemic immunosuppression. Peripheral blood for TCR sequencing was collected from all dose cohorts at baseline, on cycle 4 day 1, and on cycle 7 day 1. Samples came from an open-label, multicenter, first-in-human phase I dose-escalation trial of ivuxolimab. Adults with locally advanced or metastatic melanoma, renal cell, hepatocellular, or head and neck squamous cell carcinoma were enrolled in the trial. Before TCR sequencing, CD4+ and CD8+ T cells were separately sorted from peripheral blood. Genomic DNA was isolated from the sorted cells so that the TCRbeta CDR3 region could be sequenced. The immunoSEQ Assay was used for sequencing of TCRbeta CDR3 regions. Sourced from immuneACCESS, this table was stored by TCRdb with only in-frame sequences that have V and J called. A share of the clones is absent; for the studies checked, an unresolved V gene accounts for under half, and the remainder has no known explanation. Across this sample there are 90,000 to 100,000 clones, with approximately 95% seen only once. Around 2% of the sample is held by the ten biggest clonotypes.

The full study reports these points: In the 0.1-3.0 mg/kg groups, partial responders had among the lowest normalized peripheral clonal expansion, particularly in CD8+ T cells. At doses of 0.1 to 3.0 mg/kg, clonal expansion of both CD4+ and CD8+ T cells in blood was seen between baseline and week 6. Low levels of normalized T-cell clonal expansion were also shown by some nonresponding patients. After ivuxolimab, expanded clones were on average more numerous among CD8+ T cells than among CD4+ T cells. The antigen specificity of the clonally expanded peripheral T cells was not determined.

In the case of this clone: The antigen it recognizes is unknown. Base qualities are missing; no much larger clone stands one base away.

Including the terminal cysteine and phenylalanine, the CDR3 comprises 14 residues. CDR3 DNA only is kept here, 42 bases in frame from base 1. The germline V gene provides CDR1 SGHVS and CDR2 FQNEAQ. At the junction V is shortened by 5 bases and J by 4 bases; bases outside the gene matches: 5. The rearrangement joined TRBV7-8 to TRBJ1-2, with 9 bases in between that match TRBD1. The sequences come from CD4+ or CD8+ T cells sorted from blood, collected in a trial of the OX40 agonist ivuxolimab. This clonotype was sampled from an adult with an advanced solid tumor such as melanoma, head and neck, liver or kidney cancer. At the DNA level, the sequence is TGTGCCAGCAGCGCGGGACAGGGTGCCTATGGCTACACCTTC. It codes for CASSAGQGAYGYTF.